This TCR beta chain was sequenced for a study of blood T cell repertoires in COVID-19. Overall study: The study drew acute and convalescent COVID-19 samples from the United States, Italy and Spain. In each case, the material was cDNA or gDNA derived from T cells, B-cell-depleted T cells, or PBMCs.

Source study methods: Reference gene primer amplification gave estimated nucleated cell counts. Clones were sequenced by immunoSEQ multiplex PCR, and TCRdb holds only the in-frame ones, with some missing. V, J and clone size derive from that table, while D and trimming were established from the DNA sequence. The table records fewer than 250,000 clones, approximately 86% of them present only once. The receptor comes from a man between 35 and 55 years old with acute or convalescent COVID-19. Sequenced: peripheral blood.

For the CDR3, the DNA is TGTGCCAGTACCCCCCCGGAGGGACAGGCCTACGAGCAGTACTTC. Its protein is CASTPPEGQAYEQYF. The chain recombines TRBV19 with TRBJ2-7; 8 nucleotides line up with TRBD1. Germline-derived CDR1 and CDR2 are LNHDA and SQIVND (reference sequence). CDR3 length equals 15 residues. V was clipped by 7 bases and J by 2 bases; unmatched bases: 10.